The rows below give T cell receptor beta chains drawn from one sample of a study of tumor-infiltrating lymphocytes in localized non-small cell lung cancer. TCRdb's table, derived via immunoSEQ multiplex PCR, lists solely in-frame clones and lacks some. The sample holds under 8,500 clones, 74% seen once. What was sequenced was uninvolved lung tissue not adjacent to the tumor. The receptors stem from a human donor with non-small cell lung cancer. CDR3s include the opening cysteine and the closing phenylalanine or tryptophan. D genes are given only for firm matches. Size tells how often a clone was seen (once, few, many) or the class of an expanded clone, and some rows leave it out.

size | J | V | D | CDR3 | DNA
- | TRBJ2-5 | TRBV2 | - | CASSERRMQETQYF | TGTGCCAGCAGTGAACGGAGAATGCAAGAGACCCAGTACTTC
- | TRBJ2-5 | TRBV4-2 | - | CATTRRGQETQYF | TGTGCCACGACCAGACGGGGTCAAGAGACCCAGTACTTC
- | TRBJ1-1 | TRBV7-9 | - | CASSLDAYQAFF | TGTGCCAGCAGCTTAGACGCCTATCAAGCTTTCTTT
- | TRBJ2-7 | TRBV14 | - | CASSQADFLGRFYEQYF | TGTGCCAGCAGCCAAGCCGATTTTCTCGGGCGCTTCTACGAGCAGTACTTC
- | TRBJ1-5 | TRBV30 | - | CAWSARANQPQHF | TGTGCCTGGAGTGCCAGAGCTAATCAGCCCCAGCATTTT
- | TRBJ2-1 | TRBV20-1 | - | CSAQRSGEQFF | TGCAGTGCCCAGCGGTCTGGTGAGCAGTTCTTC
- | TRBJ1-1 | TRBV11-3 | TRBD1 | CASSLASTGAATEAFF | TGTGCCAGCAGCTTAGCCTCGACAGGGGCCGCGACTGAAGCTTTCTTT
- | TRBJ2-4 | TRBV19 | - | CASSTTPGNIQYF | TGTGCCAGTAGTACCACCCCAGGAAACATTCAGTACTTC
- | TRBJ2-7 | TRBV7-6 | TRBD1 | CASSNSQGYEQYF | TGTGCCAGCAGCAACTCACAGGGGTACGAGCAGTACTTC
- | TRBJ1-2 | TRBV21-1 | - | CASSSRQGHTF | TGTGCCAGCAGCAGTCGGCAGGGACACACCTTC
- | TRBJ1-5 | TRBV4-1 | - | CASSQDWGSSQPQHF | TGCGCCAGCAGCCAAGATTGGGGGAGCAGTCAGCCCCAGCATTTT
few | TRBJ1-5 | TRBV19 | - | CASSPFGDSNQPQHF | TGTGCCAGTAGCCCGTTTGGTGATAGCAATCAGCCCCAGCATTTT
- | TRBJ1-1 | TRBV5-1 | - | CASTTDGSNTEAFF | TGCGCCAGCACCACGGACGGATCGAACACTGAAGCTTTCTTT
- | TRBJ2-3 | TRBV11-3 | TRBD2 | CASSSGTSGDTQYF | TGTGCCAGCAGCTCCGGGACTAGTGGAGATACGCAGTATTTT
- | TRBJ2-7 | TRBV30 | - | CAWSSETYEQYF | TGTGCCTGGAGTTCAGAAACCTACGAGCAGTACTTC
- | TRBJ2-7 | TRBV7-2 | TRBD2 | CASTTDGRDPEQYF | TGTGCCAGCACCACCGACGGGAGGGATCCCGAGCAGTACTTC
- | TRBJ1-1 | TRBV6-5 | - | CASIRSGVGTEAFF | TGTGCCAGCATTCGCTCGGGGGTTGGCACTGAAGCTTTCTTT
- | TRBJ1-5 | TRBV7-2 | - | CASSQTYSNQPQHF | TGTGCCAGCAGCCAAACGTATAGCAATCAGCCCCAGCATTTT
- | TRBJ2-1 | TRBV5-4 | TRBD1 | CASSPDRGRHEQFF | TGTGCCAGCAGCCCGGACAGGGGGCGCCATGAGCAGTTCTTC
- | TRBJ2-3 | TRBV4-1 | TRBD2 | CASTHPRPSGSSDTQYF | TGCGCCAGCACCCATCCCCGGCCTAGCGGGAGTTCAGATACGCAGTATTTT
- | TRBJ2-7 | TRBV4-2 | - | CASSSPDQAYEQYF | TGTGCCAGCAGCTCCCCGGACCAGGCCTACGAGCAGTACTTC
- | TRBJ2-3 | TRBV27 | - | CASGFTDTQYF | TGTGCCAGCGGGTTCACAGATACGCAGTATTTT
- | TRBJ2-2 | TRBV5-1 | TRBD1 | CASSLAGGADTGELFF | TGCGCCAGCAGCTTGGCAGGGGGCGCGGACACCGGGGAGCTGTTTTTT
- | TRBJ2-1 | TRBV11-1 | - | CASKLRNEQFF | TGTGCCAGCAAATTACGCAATGAGCAGTTCTTC
- | TRBJ1-2 | TRBV29-1 | - | CSVEDVANYGYTF | TGCAGCGTTGAAGACGTAGCTAACTATGGCTACACCTTC
- | TRBJ1-3 | TRBV7-2 | - | CASSLGSGNRGNTIYF | TGTGCCAGCAGCTTAGGCTCTGGGAACCGTGGAAACACCATATATTTT
- | TRBJ1-5 | TRBV6-1 | TRBD1 | CTSRTGHQPQHF | TGTACCAGCAGGACAGGGCATCAGCCCCAGCATTTT
- | TRBJ2-5 | TRBV9 | TRBD2 | CASSVNPNSGDGDQETQYF | TGTGCCAGCAGCGTAAACCCGAATAGCGGGGACGGGGACCAAGAGACCCAGTACTTC
few | TRBJ1-1 | TRBV5-1 | - | CASSVSGINTEAFF | TGCGCCAGCAGCGTTTCCGGGATCAACACTGAAGCTTTCTTT
- | TRBJ2-4 | TRBV5-6 | - | CASSGFDSAKNIQYF | TGTGCCAGCAGCGGATTTGACTCAGCCAAAAACATTCAGTACTTC
- | TRBJ2-1 | TRBV6-6 | - | CASSSGPRDIAFF | TGTGCCAGCAGCTCTGGACCCCGGGACATCGCGTTCTTC
- | TRBJ1-3 | TRBV7-2 | - | CASSRDSASGNTIYF | TGTGCCAGCAGTCGAGACAGCGCCTCTGGAAACACCATATATTTT